Here is one TCR beta chain with its context. Antigen unknown. This specimen comes from a study of T cell responses to AZD1222 COVID-19 vaccine. The CDR3 length is 13 residues. Germline CDR1 MNHEY, CDR2 SVGAGI. V lost 0 bases and J 4 bases, leaving 7 bases between the germline ends. Some clones are missing from TCRdb's copy, which holds only in-frame ones; the method was immunoSEQ multiplex PCR. The repertoire holds over 150,000 clones, approximately 93% seen once, with around 1% in the top ten. Notes on the study in general: Spike-specific TCR breadth rose after two AZD1222 doses, and depth rose as well.

Sequencing was performed on peripheral blood, taken 28 days after the second AZD1222 dose. V usage is TRBV6-5 and J usage is TRBJ2-7, with unresolved D. This TCR came from an adult who received the AZD1222 COVID-19 vaccine. The CDR3 coding sequence is TGTGCCAGCAGTTACTCGCGGCAGTACGAGCAGTACTTC. As protein: CASSYSRQYEQYF.